This T cell receptor beta chain was obtained from a study of CD8 T cells in ankylosing spondylitis. This clonotype has more than one count but fewer than ten. Its antigen is still unknown. The V and J ends lost 6 bases and 4 bases, in that order; junction bases with no gene match: 13. From germline, CDR1 is SQVTM and CDR2 ANQGSEA. This CDR3 region has 16 residues. 5'-RACE, quantitative and with molecular barcodes, yielded the TCR beta libraries. One entry per CDR3 protein results from TCRdb running MiXCR on the 5' RACE reads. This repertoire shows around 770,000 distinct CDR3 sequences, 15% to 20% found once; its top ten account for around 19%. Findings and caveats of the study: It appeared that ankylosing spondylitis blood was characterized by a TCR beta motif of several highly homologous variants.

Input material: blood, either unsorted or a sorted T cell fraction (not recorded which). This clonotype was obtained from a male donor with ankylosing spondylitis. This chain links TRBV29-1 with TRBJ1-3; 9 bases are shared with TRBD1. The CDR3 loop is CSVGQGSGSPGNTIYF. The CDR3 region has the DNA TGCAGCGTGGGACAGGGCAGCGGGTCACCGGGAAACACCATATATTTT.